The clone carrying this TCR beta chain was found a few times. The sample belongs to a study of response to subunit inactivated influenza vaccine. From the RT-PCR reads, TCRdb called clonotypes with MiXCR, one entry per CDR3 protein. The data show about 620,000 distinct CDR3 sequences, roughly 12% seen once. V was shortened by 4 bases and J by 3 bases, with 10 bases between the two germline ends. Germline-derived CDR1 and CDR2 are LGHDT and YNNKEL (reference sequence). This CDR3 is built from 13 residues. J is TRBJ2-7 and V is TRBV3-1; D possibly corresponds to TRBD2 (5 bases). The input for sequencing was PBMCs from blood, taken on the day of vaccination. This TCR was recovered from a man aged 45 to 65 who received an inactivated influenza vaccine. Here the CDR3 DNA reads TGTGCCAGCAGCCGGGAGCGGAGCTACGAGCAGTACTTC. This codes for CASSRERSYEQYF.